Shown below are 26 T cell receptor beta chains from a single sample sequenced in a study of T-cell memory formation after mild COVID-19. TCRdb used MiXCR to reprocess the 5' RACE reads, holding one entry per CDR3 protein. In the table there are about 430,000 distinct CDR3 sequences, roughly a quarter of which are singletons. The sequencing input was PBMCs or a T cell subset sorted from them (not recorded which). The receptors were gathered from an adult woman who had mild COVID-19 (a few samples of this study predate the infection). Cell type and time point are not known.

This clonotype was counted only a few times. The J gene is TRBJ2-1, the V gene TRBV29-1, with D perhaps assigned TRBD1 or TRBD2 (5 bases each). Between the trimmed V and J ends, which lost 4 bases and 8 bases, there was a span of 18 bases. This CDR3 has 14 amino acids. Germline V gives CDR1 SQVTM, CDR2 ANQGSEA. In DNA form, the CDR3 reads TGCAGCGTTGGGACGGGGACCCGTCGGGATGAGCAGTTCTTC. This encodes CSVGTGTRRDEQFF.

This clonotype was detected ten times or more. The CDR3, as DNA: TGCGCCAGCAGCTTGGTTTGGGGGCCCTCCTACGAGCAGTACTTC. Protein: CASSLVWGPSYEQYF. The chain couples TRBV5-1 to TRBJ2-7, with a tentative D call TRBD1 (6 bases). The CDR3 is 15 residues long. Germline V gene lookup returns CDR1 SGHRS and CDR2 YFSETQ. The V end lost 0 bases, the J end lost 0 bases, and 10 bases lay between the germline ends.

This clonotype was seen only a few times. The genes are TRBV5-1 and TRBJ2-1; D perhaps matches TRBD2 (6 bases). CDR1 and CDR2 from the germline V gene are SGHRS and YFSETQ. The CDR3 length is 15 residues. With 4 bases removed from V and 2 bases from J, the gap between germline ends came to 13 bases. Here the CDR3 DNA reads TGCGCCAGCAGCCAAACGGGAGTAACCTACAATGAGCAGTTCTTC. Translated, it gives CASSQTGVTYNEQFF. The entire variable domain, with the rest obtained from reference TRBV5-1 and TRBJ2-1, is as follows: KAGVTQTPRYLIKTRGQQVTLSCSPISGHRSVSWYQQTPGQGLQFLFEYFSETQRNKGNFPGRFSGRQFSNSRSEMNVSTLELGDSALYLCASSQTGVTYNEQFFGPGTRLTVL.

This clonotype was recorded a few times. The chain has TRBV11-2 and TRBJ2-7, with D uncertain. Trimming stripped 5 bases from V and 7 bases from J, with 15 bases between. The germline CDR1 and CDR2 sequences are SGHAT and FQNNGV. The CDR3 totals 13 residues. In DNA, the CDR3 is TGTGCCAGCAGCAGAGACCCGGACGGAGAGCAGTACTTC. Its translation: CASSRDPDGEQYF. Variable domain in full (rest from reference TRBV11-2 and TRBJ2-7): EAGVAQSPRYKIIEKRQSVAFWCNPISGHATLYWYQQILGQGPKLLIQFQNNGVVDDSQLPKDRFSAERLKGVDSTLKIQPAKLEDSAVYLCASSRDPDGEQYFGPGTRLTVT.

The genes are TRBV12-3 or TRBV12-4 and TRBJ1-1; 10 positions agree with TRBD1. The V gene end was trimmed by 4 bases and the J gene end by 4 bases; junction bases not matched to a gene: 0. This CDR3 is built from 13 residues. CDR3: CASSWDRGTEAFF. CDR3 DNA: TGTGCCAGCAGTTGGGACAGGGGCACTGAAGCTTTCTTT.

This clonotype was detected a few times. The rearrangement uses TRBV29-1 and TRBJ2-5, with 7 bases matching TRBD1. Germline CDR1 SQVTM, CDR2 ANQGSEA. The CDR3 covers 12 residues. V was clipped by 7 bases and J by 5 bases; unmatched bases: 7. Here the CDR3 reads CSGLTGRETQYF. CDR3 bases: TGCAGCGGCCTGACAGGGCGGGAGACCCAGTACTTC.

This chain uses TRBV7-9 with TRBJ1-2, with TRBD1 matching over 7 bases. With 7 bases clipped from V and 8 bases from J, the junction kept 19 bases outside the gene matches. This CDR3 is 16 amino acids long. Per the germline V gene, CDR1 is SEHNR and CDR2 is FQNEAQ (reference sequence). CDR3 in DNA: TGTGCCAGCACCCTTGGGGCGGCGACAGGGCTAGGCGGCTACACCTTC. Its protein is CASTLGAATGLGGYTF.

Ten or more counts support this clonotype. V and J are TRBV20-1 and TRBJ2-7, with 8 bases aligning to TRBD1. In germline, CDR1 is DFQATT, CDR2 SNEGSKA (reference sequence). The J segment lost 3 bases and the V segment lost 3 bases, leaving 7 bases of the junction unmatched. CDR3 length: 14 amino acids. CDR3 sequence (DNA): TGCAGTGCTAGTAAGTCAGGGGGCAACTACGAGCAGTACTTC. Translating gives CSASKSGGNYEQYF.

The genes are TRBV5-1 and TRBJ1-1; a weak D match, TRBD1 (5 bases). The CDR3 consists of 14 residues. V lost 2 bases and J lost 5, with 13 bases in between. Germline V CDR1 and CDR2: SGHRS, YFSETQ. The CDR3 region has the DNA TGCGCCAGCAGCTTATCAGGGTCCGGGACTGAAGCTTTCTTT. Its protein product is CASSLSGSGTEAFF.

The table lists this clonotype with a few counts. The chain has TRBV19 and TRBJ1-2; a weak D match, TRBD1 (5 bases). The germline gives CDR1 LNHDA, CDR2 SQIVND (reference sequence). The CDR3 is made up of 13 amino acids. Between the trimmed V and J ends, which lost 4 bases and 4 bases, there was a span of 10 bases. The CDR3 protein is CASSKTEFYGYTF. CDR3 nucleotide sequence: TGTGCCAGTAGTAAGACAGAGTTCTATGGCTACACCTTC.

This clonotype was recorded a few times. CDR3 DNA: TGTGCCAGCAGCGCTTATCAGGGTGGGTCTGTCAAAAACATTCAGTACTTC. This translates into CASSAYQGGSVKNIQYF. The V and J genes are TRBV7-2 and TRBJ2-4; perhaps TRBD1 as D (5 bases). This CDR3 region has 17 residues. The germline V and J ends were trimmed by 5 bases and 3 bases, with 20 bases remaining between them. CDR1 SGHTA and CDR2 FQGNSA come from the germline V gene.

V usage is TRBV7-2 and J usage is TRBJ2-7; 7 bases line up with TRBD1. The CDR3 sequence is 16 residues long. The germline gives CDR1 SGHTA, CDR2 FQGNSA. J was trimmed by 0 bases and V by 1 base; bases with no gene match: 6. Here the CDR3 reads CASSLVGQVPSYEQYF. CDR3 in DNA: TGTGCCAGCAGCTTAGTTGGACAGGTCCCCTCCTACGAGCAGTACTTC.

V usage is TRBV29-1 and J usage is TRBJ2-5; D may be TRBD1 (5 bases). The CDR3 is 13 residues long. The V and J ends lost 0 bases and 4 bases respectively, with 9 bases between them. Germline CDR1 reads SQVTM; CDR2 reads ANQGSEA. This CDR3 is CSVEDRVGETQYF. CDR3 coding DNA: TGCAGCGTTGAAGACAGGGTAGGAGAGACCCAGTACTTC. Drawing the rest from reference TRBV29-1 and TRBJ2-5, the complete variable domain is SAVISQKPSRDICQRGTSLTIQCQVDSQVTMMFWYRQQPGQSLTLIATANQGSEATYESGFVIDKFPISRPNLTFSTLTVSNMSPEDSSIYLCSVEDRVGETQYFGPGTRLLVL.

This clonotype showed up just a few times. The rearrangement links TRBV12-3 or TRBV12-4 to TRBJ1-2; D may be TRBD1 (5 bases). The length of the CDR3 is 13 residues. The V gene lost 4 bases and the J gene lost 4 bases, with 10 bases spanning the gap. CDR3 in DNA: TGTGCCAGCAGTTCATCCGGGACCTATGGCTACACCTTC. Protein: CASSSSGTYGYTF.

This chain connects TRBV7-2 to TRBJ1-4; 10 bases line up with TRBD1. V dropped 5 bases and J dropped 8; count of bases not matched to a gene: 5. CDR3 length: 14 residues. Germline V gene sequence: CDR1 SGHTA, CDR2 FQGNSA. CDR3 bases: TGTGCCAGCAGCGCCGACAGGGGGCAGGAAAAACTGTTTTTT. Translation gives CASSADRGQEKLFF.

The table lists this clonotype with many counts. This chain links TRBV18 with TRBJ2-1; D not resolved. The CDR3 runs to 17 residues. Germline-derived CDR1 and CDR2 are KGHSH and LQKENI. The V and J ends lost 2 bases and 0 bases respectively, with 14 bases between them. The CDR3 loop reads CASSPLALPSSYNEQFF. CDR3 in DNA: TGTGCCAGCTCACCATTGGCGCTGCCAAGCTCCTACAATGAGCAGTTCTTC.

On this clonotype: A much bigger clone sits one base away, suggesting this may be a read error. The chain couples TRBV7-2 to TRBJ2-7; D ambiguous. V lost 5 bases and J 3 bases, leaving 5 bases between the germline ends. CDR1 is SGHTA and CDR2 is FQGNSA in the germline V gene. The CDR3 runs 11 residues. DNA for the CDR3: TGTGCCAGCAGCGTCTACTACGAGCAGTACTTC. This codes for CASSVYYEQYF.

This clonotype was observed a handful of times. The chain links TRBV5-1 to TRBJ2-2; no definite D call. V was trimmed by 2 bases and J by 6 bases, leaving 11 bases between them. Germline lookup yields CDR1 SGHRS and CDR2 YFSETQ. CDR3 size: 14 residues. In DNA, the CDR3 is TGCGCCAGCAGCTTTGAGACGGGCGCCGGGGAGCTGTTTTTT. Protein sequence: CASSFETGAGELFF.

There are many counts of this clonotype. This chain links TRBV12-3 or TRBV12-4 with TRBJ2-7; tentatively, D is TRBD1 or TRBD2 (5 bases each). The CDR3 is 15 residues long. V lost 2 bases and J lost 6, with 17 bases in between. The CDR3 region is CASSLLGTGLSEQYF. CDR3 in DNA: TGTGCCAGCAGTTTACTGGGGACGGGCCTCTCCGAGCAGTACTTC.

This clonotype has only a few counts. The V and J genes are TRBV7-8 and TRBJ2-2, with TRBD1 as a possible D gene (6 bases). Between the trimmed V and J ends, which lost 3 bases and 2 bases, there was a span of 13 bases. The CDR3 runs to 16 residues. The germline gives CDR1 SGHVS, CDR2 FQNEAQ. CDR3 in DNA: TGTGCCAGCAGCTTCAGGGACAACGGAAACACCGGGGAGCTGTTTTTT. This translates into CASSFRDNGNTGELFF.

This clonotype was observed a handful of times. This chain uses TRBV4-1 with TRBJ1-1; D unresolved. V was clipped by 0 bases and J by 10 bases, with 15 bases between them. This CDR3 has 14 residues. From germline, CDR1 is MGHRA and CDR2 YSYEKL. The CDR3 nucleotides are TGCGCCAGCAGCCAAGAAGAGTCCCAGGCCCGAGCTTTCTTT. Encoded protein: CASSQEESQARAFF.

Worth noting for this clonotype: A read error may be the cause here, since a much bigger clone is one base away. The gene calls are TRBV2 and TRBJ2-3; D not resolved. CDR1 and CDR2 from the germline V gene are SNHLY and FYNNEI. Between the trimmed V and J ends, which lost 4 bases and 1 base, there was a span of 6 bases. This CDR3 has 13 amino acids. In nucleotides, the CDR3 is TGTGCCAGCAGTGGAAGCGGCACAGATACGCAGTATTTT. Encoded protein: CASSGSGTDTQYF. The full variable domain, in which reference TRBV2 and TRBJ2-3 provide the parts outside the CDR3, is EPEVTQTPSHQVTQMGQEVILRCVPISNHLYFYWYRQILGQKVEFLVSFYNNEISEKSEIFDDQFSVERPDGSNFTLKIRSTKLEDSAMYFCASSGSGTDTQYFGPGTRLTVL.

This clonotype was found many times. The chain carries TRBV30 and TRBJ2-3, with 8 bases lining up with TRBD2. J was trimmed by 1 base and V by 3 bases; bases with no gene match: 3. The CDR3 contains 14 residues. In germline, CDR1 is GTSNPN, CDR2 SVGIG (reference sequence). The CDR3 DNA follows: TGTGCCTGGAGCGGACTAGCTCGCACAGATACGCAGTATTTT. Translation gives CAWSGLARTDTQYF. Based on the CDR3 plus reference TRBV30 and TRBJ2-3, the full variable domain is SQTIHQWPATLVQPVGSPLSLECTVEGTSNPNLYWYRQAAGRGLQLLFYSVGIGQISSEVPQNLSASRPQDRQFILSSKKLLLSDSGFYLCAWSGLARTDTQYFGPGTRLTVL.

This chain links TRBV4-2 with TRBJ2-1; D might be TRBD2 (6 bases). Germline-derived CDR1 and CDR2 are LGHNA and YNFKEQ. Trimming pared 1 base from V and 5 bases from J, leaving 21 bases between. CDR3 size: 18 residues. The DNA for the CDR3 is TGTGCCAGCAGCCAAGGGAGACTAGACGGGACTCGGAACAATGAGCAGTTCTTC. It specifies CASSQGRLDGTRNNEQFF.

The genes are TRBV12-3 or TRBV12-4 and TRBJ1-1; weak D call: TRBD1 (5 bases). This CDR3 region has 13 residues. V lost 5 bases to trimming and J lost 4 bases, with 11 bases between them. CDR3: CASSTGPFTEAFF. For the CDR3, the DNA is TGTGCCAGCAGTACGGGACCCTTCACTGAAGCTTTCTTT.

The CDR3 DNA reads as TGCGCCAGCAGCCAAGGGAGGACTCTAGCGGGGTACGATGAGCAGTTCTTC. Residues: CASSQGRTLAGYDEQFF. V is TRBV4-1 and J is TRBJ2-1, with 9 bases fitting TRBD2. CDR1 is MGHRA and CDR2 is YSYEKL in the germline V gene. Trimming removed 1 base from V and 8 bases from J; junction bases left unmatched: 12. This CDR3 comprises 17 residues.